This paragraph reports one T cell receptor (beta chain). This entry comes from a study of blood T cell repertoires in COVID-19. Overall study: Samples came from the United States, Italy and Spain, spanning acute and convalescent COVID-19. Sources were T cells, B-cell-depleted T cells, or PBMCs; the material itself was cDNA or gDNA.

The CDR3 is 14 amino acids. V lost 6 bases and J 3 bases, leaving 11 bases between the germline ends. Germline loops: CDR1 KGHDR, CDR2 SFDVKD. Per the original methods: Using reference gene primer amplification, nucleated cell counts were estimated. The table came from immunoSEQ multiplex PCR; TCRdb's copy has only in-frame clones and leaves some out. The DNA gave D and trimming, while V, J and clone size come from that table. The data hold about 300,000 clones, with 86% observed a single time. Sequencing input: peripheral blood. This sequence was found in a woman aged 45-65 years with acute or convalescent COVID-19. This sequence joins TRBV24-1 and TRBJ2-1; TRBD1 is a possible D gene (7 bases). CDR3 DNA: TGTGCCACCAGTAAGCAGGGGGGCTACAATGAGCAGTTCTTC. It yields the protein CATSKQGGYNEQFF.